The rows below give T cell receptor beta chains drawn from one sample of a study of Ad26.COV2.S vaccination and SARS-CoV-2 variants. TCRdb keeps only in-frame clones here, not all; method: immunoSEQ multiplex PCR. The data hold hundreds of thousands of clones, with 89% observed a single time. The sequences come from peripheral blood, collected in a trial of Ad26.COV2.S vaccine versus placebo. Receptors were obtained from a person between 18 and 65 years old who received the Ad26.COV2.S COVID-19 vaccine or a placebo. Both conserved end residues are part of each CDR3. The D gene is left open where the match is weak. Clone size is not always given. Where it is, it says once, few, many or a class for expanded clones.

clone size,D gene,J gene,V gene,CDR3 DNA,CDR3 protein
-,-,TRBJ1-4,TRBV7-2,TGTGCCAGCAGCTTAGGCAACGGTGAAAAACTGTTTTTT,CASSLGNGEKLFF
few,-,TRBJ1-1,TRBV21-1,TGTGCCAGCAGATGGGACAAACATTTACTCAACACTGAAGCTTTCTTT,CASRWDKHLLNTEAFF
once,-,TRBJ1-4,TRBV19,TGTGCCAGCACCGTAGAGCCGACAACTAATGAAAAACTGTTTTTT,CASTVEPTTNEKLFF
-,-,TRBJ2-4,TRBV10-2,TGCGCCAGCAGTGAGTCTGGGATAAACATTCAGTACTTC,CASSESGINIQYF
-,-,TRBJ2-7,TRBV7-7,TGTGCTAGCAGCTTAGCGCCGGGGTTAGACGGCGAGCAGTACTTC,CASSLAPGLDGEQYF
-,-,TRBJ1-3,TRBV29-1,TGCAGCGTTGAAGATCAGAACCGCTCTGGAAACACCATATATTTT,CSVEDQNRSGNTIYF
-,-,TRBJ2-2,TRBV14,TGTGCCAGCAGCAGTGAACGGGGTTGGTACACCGGGGAGCTGTTTTTT,CASSSERGWYTGELFF
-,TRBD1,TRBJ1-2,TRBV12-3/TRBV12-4,TGTGCCAGCAGTTTTACAGGGGCCTATGGCTACACCTTC,CASSFTGAYGYTF
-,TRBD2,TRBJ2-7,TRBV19,TGTGCCAGTAGTTTCCGACTAGCGGGAGACTACGAGCAGTACTTC,CASSFRLAGDYEQYF
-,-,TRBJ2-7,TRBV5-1,TGCGCCAGCAGCCCTGAGGGGAAAAGGGCGTACGAGCAGTACTTC,CASSPEGKRAYEQYF
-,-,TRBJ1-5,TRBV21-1,TGTGCCAGCAGCAAAGCTCTATATCAGCCCCAGCATTTT,CASSKALYQPQHF
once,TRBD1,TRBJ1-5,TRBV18,TGTGCCAGCTCCGGACAGGAGAGCAATCAGCCCCAGCATTTT,CASSGQESNQPQHF
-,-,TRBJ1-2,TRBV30,TGTGCCTGGAGTGGGATTTCAATAGTAGGACAGACTAACTATGGCTACACCTTC,CAWSGISIVGQTNYGYTF
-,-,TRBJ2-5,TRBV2,TGTGCCAGCAGAAAGGGGGGGCTGGAGACCCAGTACTTC,CASRKGGLETQYF
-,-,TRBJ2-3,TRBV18,TGTGCCAGCTCAGAGGGAATAGTTTCCTTTAGCACAGATACGCAGTATTTT,CASSEGIVSFSTDTQYF
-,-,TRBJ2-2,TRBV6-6,TGTGCCAGCAGCCAGAGTTGGGACACCGGGGAGCTGTTTTTT,CASSQSWDTGELFF
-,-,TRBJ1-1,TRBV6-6,TGTGCCAGCAGCGTAAGGTCAGGTCTACGGAACACTGAAGCTTTCTTT,CASSVRSGLRNTEAFF
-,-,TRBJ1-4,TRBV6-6,TGTGCCAGCAGTTACGCCGGGACGGATGAAAAACTGTTTTTT,CASSYAGTDEKLFF
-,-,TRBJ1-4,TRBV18,TGTGCCAGCTCACCAAGCATTTCGACAACTAATGAAAAACTGTTTTTT,CASSPSISTTNEKLFF
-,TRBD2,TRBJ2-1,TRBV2,TGTGCCAGCAACAAGGTAGCGGGAGGGTCCTACAATGAGCAGTTCTTC,CASNKVAGGSYNEQFF
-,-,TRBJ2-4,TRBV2,TGTGCCAGCAGTGAAGCGCCTCAGGGAGGTCAGTACTTC,CASSEAPQGGQYF
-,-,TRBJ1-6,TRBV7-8,TGTGCCAGCAGCACGATCAGGCAGGAAAAGGATTCACCCCTCCACTTT,CASSTIRQEKDSPLHF
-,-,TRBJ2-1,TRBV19,TGTGCCAGTAGTATAGATTCCAGGGCACCGAGCTCCTACAATGAGCAGTTCTTC,CASSIDSRAPSSYNEQFF
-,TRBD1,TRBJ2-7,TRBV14,TGTGCCAGCAGCCAAGACTCCGGGACAGTCTACGAGCAGTACTTC,CASSQDSGTVYEQYF
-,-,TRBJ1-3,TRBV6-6,TGTGCCAGCAGTTACTCACGGGCTGGAAACACCATATATTTT,CASSYSRAGNTIYF
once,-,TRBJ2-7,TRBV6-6,TGTGCCAGCAGTTACAGCCCCGGGACATTACCCTACGAGCAGTACTTC,CASSYSPGTLPYEQYF